The source of this T cell receptor (beta chain) is a study of identical twins. Whole-study findings and limits: Invariant populations such as MAIT and iNKT cells could partly muddle zero-insertion analyses. The more abundant beta clonotypes in cord blood had fewer insertions, and memory repertoires did not show this.

TCRdb processed the 5' RACE reads anew with MiXCR; each CDR3 protein has one entry. In the table there are about 260,000 distinct CDR3 sequences, roughly 7% of which are singletons. In this sample, this clonotype turned up many times. Its antigen is not identified. The CDR3 sequence is 14 residues long. Germline loops: CDR1 KGHSH, CDR2 LQKENI. Trimming cost V 4 bases and J 7 bases; bases outside gene matches: 6. These records were also assigned to another study, of yellow fever vaccine responses in identical twins.

The sequenced sample was memory (CD45RO+) T cells sorted from blood. This TCR derives from a woman aged 18-29 years in good health. The chain is built from TRBV18 and TRBJ1-5, with TRBD1 matching over 8 bases. CDR3 coding DNA: TGTGCCAGCTCACAAGGACAGGGAGGCCAGCCCCAGCATTTT. It codes for CASSQGQGGQPQHF.